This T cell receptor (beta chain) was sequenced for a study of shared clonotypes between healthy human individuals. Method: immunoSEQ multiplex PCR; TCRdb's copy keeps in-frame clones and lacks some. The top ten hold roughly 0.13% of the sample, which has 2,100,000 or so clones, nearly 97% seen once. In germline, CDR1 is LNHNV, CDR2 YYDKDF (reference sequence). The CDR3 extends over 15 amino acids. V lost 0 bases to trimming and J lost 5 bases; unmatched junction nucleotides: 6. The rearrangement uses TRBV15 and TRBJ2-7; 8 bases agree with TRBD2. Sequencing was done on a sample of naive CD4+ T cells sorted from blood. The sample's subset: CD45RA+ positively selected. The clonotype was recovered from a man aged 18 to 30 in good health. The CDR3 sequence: CATSRDITSGHEQYF. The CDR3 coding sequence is TGTGCCACCAGCAGAGATATCACTAGCGGCCACGAGCAGTACTTC. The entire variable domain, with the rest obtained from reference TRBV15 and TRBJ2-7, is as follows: DAMVIQNPRYQVTQFGKPVTLSCSQTLNHNVMYWYQQKSSQAPKLLFHYYDKDFNNEADTPDNFQSRRPNTSFCFLDIRSPGLGDTAMYLCATSRDITSGHEQYFGPGTRLTVT.